This is a list of T cell receptor beta chains from one sample in a study of regulatory T cells in long-lasting Graves disease. MiXCR, applied by TCRdb to the multiplex PCR reads, yields one record per CDR3 protein. The data show 400,000 to 500,000 distinct CDR3 sequences, around 17% seen once. The same sample was also studied in work on T cells in Graves' hyperthyroidism and ophthalmopathy.

This specimen was peripheral blood mononuclear cells (PBMCs), taken at new diagnosis, from a patient treated with antithyroid drugs. Source of these receptors: a woman aged 30 to 39 with Graves disease. CDR3s include the opening cysteine and the closing phenylalanine or tryptophan. The D gene is left open where the match is weak. Some rows mark clone size as missing; the rest say once, few, many or name a class of expanded clone.

cdr3_length clone_size j_call v_call d_call cdr3_aa cdr3_nt
15 - TRBJ1-1 TRBV5-4 - CASSLDWDGRTEAFF TGTGCCAGCAGCTTGGACTGGGACGGCCGGACTGAAGCTTTCTTT
14 few TRBJ2-7 TRBV5-1 TRBD1 CASSLGPQGLEQYF TGCGCCAGCAGCTTGGGCCCACAGGGGTTGGAGCAGTACTTC
13 many TRBJ2-7 TRBV20-1 - CSASFGLSYEQYF TGCAGTGCTAGCTTCGGGCTTTCCTACGAGCAGTACTTC
15 many TRBJ2-1 TRBV18 - CASSLTKSSYNEQFF TGTGCCAGCTCACTCACTAAGAGCTCCTACAATGAGCAGTTCTTC
14 - TRBJ2-2 TRBV20-1 - CSARAKEGAGELFF TGCAGTGCTCGTGCTAAAGAGGGGGCCGGGGAGCTGTTTTTT
13 few TRBJ2-7 TRBV14 - CASSQLSSYEQYF TGTGCCAGCAGCCAATTGTCCTCCTACGAGCAGTACTTC
11 many TRBJ1-2 TRBV2 - CASSDSYGYTF TGTGCCAGCAGTGACAGCTATGGCTACACCTTC
13 many TRBJ2-1 TRBV12-3/TRBV12-4 - CASSWGTYNEQFF TGTGCCAGCAGTTGGGGGACTTACAATGAGCAGTTCTTC
17 few TRBJ2-7 TRBV5-4 TRBD2 CASSSPGLAGGPYEQYF TGTGCCAGCAGCTCACCGGGACTAGCGGGAGGACCCTACGAGCAGTACTTC
12 many TRBJ1-2 TRBV2 - CASSGGDYGYTF TGTGCCAGCAGTGGGGGGGACTATGGCTACACCTTC
17 - TRBJ2-3 TRBV2 TRBD2 CASSETSGSGDTDTQYF TGTGCCAGCAGTGAGACTAGCGGGAGTGGGGACACAGATACGCAGTATTTT
15 few TRBJ1-5 TRBV7-2 - CASSLELGVHQPQHF TGTGCCAGCAGCTTAGAACTAGGGGTACATCAGCCCCAGCATTTT
15 many TRBJ2-2 TRBV12-3/TRBV12-4 TRBD1 CASSSQTGGFGELFF TGTGCCAGCAGTTCGCAGACAGGGGGTTTCGGGGAGCTGTTTTTT
15 many TRBJ2-3 TRBV2 TRBD2 CASSEMGLAGYTQYF TGTGCCAGCAGTGAAATGGGACTAGCGGGTTATACGCAGTATTTT
14 - TRBJ1-4 TRBV27 - CASSLAVGEEQLFF TGTGCCAGCAGTTTGGCGGTTGGGGAGGAGCAACTGTTTTTT
13 - TRBJ1-6 TRBV20-1 - CSARVQNNSPLHF TGCAGTGCTAGGGTTCAGAATAATTCACCCCTCCACTTT
15 few TRBJ2-2 TRBV5-1 - CASSLEEGATGELFF TGCGCCAGCAGCTTGGAGGAAGGGGCAACCGGGGAGCTGTTTTTT
14 - TRBJ1-1 TRBV12-3/TRBV12-4 TRBD1 CASSARGGNTEAFF TGTGCCAGCAGTGCCAGGGGGGGGAACACTGAAGCTTTCTTT
13 many TRBJ1-1 TRBV7-2 - CASSQHRNTEAFF TGTGCCAGCAGCCAACACAGAAACACTGAAGCTTTCTTT
16 many TRBJ2-1 TRBV28 - CASSLLSSGQYNEQFF TGTGCCAGCAGTTTATTGAGCAGCGGGCAATACAATGAGCAGTTCTTC
14 many TRBJ1-2 TRBV15 - CATSRGNRENGYTF TGTGCCACCAGCAGAGGGAACAGGGAAAATGGCTACACCTTC
14 - TRBJ2-1 TRBV2 - CASSVSGANNEQFF TGTGCCAGCAGTGTGTCCGGGGCGAACAATGAGCAGTTCTTC
14 many TRBJ2-2 TRBV5-1 - CASTPGPNTGELFF TGCGCCAGCACCCCTGGGCCCAACACCGGGGAGCTGTTTTTT
13 many TRBJ2-1 TRBV12-3/TRBV12-4 TRBD2 CASTSGSYNEQFF TGTGCCAGCACTAGCGGGAGTTACAATGAGCAGTTCTTC
15 - TRBJ1-3 TRBV4-3 - CASSQEHSRLRTIYF TGCGCCAGCAGCCAAGAGCACAGCCGACTGCGCACCATATATTTT
16 few TRBJ2-7 TRBV4-3 - CASSQTGTQLIGEQYF TGCGCCAGCAGCCAAACCGGGACTCAATTAATCGGTGAGCAGTACTTC
13 many TRBJ1-1 TRBV7-9 - CASTIQVSPEAFF TGTGCCAGCACCATACAAGTTAGCCCTGAAGCTTTCTTT
14 many TRBJ2-5 TRBV2 - CASSEAQLGVTQYF TGTGCCAGCAGTGAAGCGCAACTGGGCGTGACCCAGTACTTC
17 many TRBJ1-5 TRBV28 - CASITILGGFSNQPQHF TGTGCCAGCATCACAATCCTAGGAGGATTTAGCAATCAGCCCCAGCATTTT
15 few TRBJ2-1 TRBV20-1 - CSAALGPSGYNEQFF TGCAGTGCCGCGTTAGGGCCCTCGGGGTACAATGAGCAGTTCTTC
13 many TRBJ2-4 TRBV28 - CASSLSGRDIQYF TGTGCCAGCAGTTTAAGTGGGCGGGACATTCAGTACTTC
13 many TRBJ1-2 TRBV28 - CASSFRPEVGYTF TGTGCCAGCAGTTTTAGGCCAGAGGTTGGCTACACCTTC
11 many TRBJ2-3 TRBV18 - CASSTPDTQYF TGTGCCAGCTCAACGCCAGATACGCAGTATTTT
15 many TRBJ2-7 TRBV30 TRBD1 CAHRDRGQRGYEQYF TGTGCCCACAGGGACAGGGGGCAACGAGGCTACGAGCAGTACTTC
14 many TRBJ2-5 TRBV12-3/TRBV12-4 TRBD2 CASRAYWEGETQYF TGTGCCAGCAGGGCTTATTGGGAGGGAGAGACCCAGTACTTC
14 many TRBJ2-5 TRBV28 - CASSLSVPRETQYF TGTGCCAGCAGTTTATCCGTACCAAGGGAGACCCAGTACTTC
16 few TRBJ2-1 TRBV12-3/TRBV12-4 TRBD2 CASSLDPGGRAREQFF TGTGCCAGCAGTTTAGATCCAGGCGGGAGGGCCCGGGAGCAGTTCTTC